Listed below are T cell receptor beta chains from one sample, sequenced in a study of blood T cell repertoires in COVID-19. The method was immunoSEQ multiplex PCR; TCRdb's version includes in-frame clones alone and lacks a portion of them. Here the sample spans over 100,000 clones, 79% being singletons. The sequenced sample was peripheral blood. These receptors originate from a woman aged 80 or over with acute or convalescent COVID-19. Both conserved end residues are part of each CDR3. The D gene is left open where the match is weak. Size tells how often a clone was seen (once, few, many) or the class of an expanded clone, and some rows leave it out.

CASRPLSAGELFF,NA,TRBV6-2/TRBV6-3,NA
CASSLEVNRRGQPQHF,NA,TRBV7-2,NA
CASSPNRGQNTEAFF,TRBD1,TRBV18,NA
CASSYWEGTENEKLFF,TRBD1,TRBV6-5,NA
CASSEADFGYTF,NA,TRBV2,NA
CASSQDPQRGGRTEAFF,NA,TRBV4-1,NA
CATSKGQPNTEAFF,NA,TRBV15,NA
CASSVAPQDYGYTF,NA,TRBV19,NA
CASSIDQGYGSPLHF,NA,TRBV19,NA
CASSLAGGSNSPLHF,NA,TRBV7-6,NA
CASSLETDQPQHF,NA,TRBV7-2,NA
CASSAGGDTEAFF,TRBD1,TRBV18,NA
CASSLQGQETQYF,NA,TRBV7-2,NA
CASHEGLAQSSSYNEQFF,NA,TRBV18,NA
CAISEGADNSPLHF,NA,TRBV10-3,NA
CASSERQGEQYF,TRBD1,TRBV2,NA
CASSQDSRLRGQYF,NA,TRBV3-1/TRBV3-2,NA
CAGRNYGYTF,NA,TRBV19,NA
CASSPSIRGKYEQYF,TRBD1,TRBV27,NA
CASSLPISGATYNEQFF,TRBD2,TRBV5-1,NA
CAWSRRGILGEQYF,NA,TRBV30,NA
CASSFLQQEHMGQPQHF,NA,TRBV6-2/TRBV6-3,NA
CSASGETGGLYEQYF,TRBD1,TRBV20-1,NA
CASGGLANSYNEQFF,TRBD2,TRBV3-1/TRBV3-2,NA
CASSTTTPRGWTEAFF,NA,TRBV14,NA
CASSPPSGTSGIYNEQFF,TRBD2,TRBV18,NA
CASSSGSTNEKLFF,NA,TRBV28,NA
CASSLGRGDTQYF,NA,TRBV5-5,NA
CASSLDRGNTGELFF,TRBD1,TRBV4-3,NA
CASSLTGGTDTQYF,NA,TRBV4-3,NA
CASRSLTF,NA,TRBV12-2,few
CASSLTGTTPQEQFF,TRBD2,TRBV27,NA
CASSALGGQPQHF,NA,TRBV12-3/TRBV12-4,NA
CASSYLPGGEEKLFF,NA,TRBV5-1,NA
CASSRQVANYGYTF,NA,TRBV9,NA
CASSLGTSYGYTF,NA,TRBV12-3/TRBV12-4,NA
CASSYRTGLYEQYF,TRBD1,TRBV28,NA
CASSLVGRYNEQFF,NA,TRBV5-1,NA
CSEMGAPGETQYF,NA,TRBV29-1,NA
CASSLEGAGQPQHF,TRBD1,TRBV28,NA
CASTLSGNTIYF,NA,TRBV9,once
CAGKGGIEKLFF,NA,TRBV30,few
CASSYDRPIRSNQPQHF,NA,TRBV5-5,NA
CASSFGSSYNSPLHF,NA,TRBV5-5,NA